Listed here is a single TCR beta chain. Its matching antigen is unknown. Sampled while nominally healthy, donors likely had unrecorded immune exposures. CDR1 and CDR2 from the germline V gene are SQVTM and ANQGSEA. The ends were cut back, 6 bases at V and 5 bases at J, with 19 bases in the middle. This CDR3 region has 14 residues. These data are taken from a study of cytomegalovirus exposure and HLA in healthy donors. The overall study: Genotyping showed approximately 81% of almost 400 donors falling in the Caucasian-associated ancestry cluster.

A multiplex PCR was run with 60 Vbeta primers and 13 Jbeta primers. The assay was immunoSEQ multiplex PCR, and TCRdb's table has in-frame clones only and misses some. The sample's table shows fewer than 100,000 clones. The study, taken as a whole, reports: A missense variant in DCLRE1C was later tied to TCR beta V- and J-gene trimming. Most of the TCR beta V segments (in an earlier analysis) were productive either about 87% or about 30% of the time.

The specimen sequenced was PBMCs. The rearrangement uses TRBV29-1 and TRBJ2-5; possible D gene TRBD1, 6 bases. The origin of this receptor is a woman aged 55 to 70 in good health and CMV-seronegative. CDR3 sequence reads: CSVSTGMVRETQYF. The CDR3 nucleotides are TGCAGCGTGTCAACAGGGATGGTGCGGGAGACCCAGTACTTC.